This TCR beta chain was captured by sequencing in a study of OX40 agonist ivuxolimab in advanced cancers. Overall study context: With ivuxolimab, an agonistic anti-OX40 (CD134) antibody, patients were treated. Study findings and constraints: Fewer expanded clones were found on average in CD4+ than in CD8+ T cells. Clonal expansion was among the lowest in partial responders at 0.1-3.0 mg/kg, especially CD8+.

CDR1 SGHDT and CDR2 YYEEEE come from the germline V gene. V was cut by 2 bases and J by 0 bases, with 2 bases left in between. This CDR3 region has 12 residues. Data came from immunoSEQ multiplex PCR; TCRdb stores just in-frame clones and leaves some out. This repertoire shows fewer than 75,000 clones, 80% to 90% found once; its top ten account for under 3.5%. On cycle 4 day 1 and cycle 7 day 1, as well as at baseline, blood was sampled. As concerns this clone: The antigen is not known.

V and J are TRBV5-6 and TRBJ2-5; D remains ambiguous. This TCR came from an adult with an advanced solid tumor such as melanoma, head and neck, liver or kidney cancer. The input for sequencing was CD4+ or CD8+ T cells sorted from blood, taken in a trial of the OX40 agonist ivuxolimab. CDR3 loop: CASSFYQETQYF. The CDR3 nucleotides are TGTGCCAGCAGCTTTTACCAAGAGACCCAGTACTTC. Full variable domain (remainder filled in from reference TRBV5-6 and TRBJ2-5): DAGVTQSPTHLIKTRGQQVTLRCSPKSGHDTVSWYQQALGQGPQFIFQYYEEEERQRGNFPDRFSGHQFPNYSSELNVNALLLGDSALYLCASSFYQETQYFGPGTRLLVL.